The next 22 T cell receptor beta chains were all read from a single sample in a study of neurological immune-mediated disorders. TCRdb recomputed calls from the 5' RACE reads with MiXCR, one row per CDR3 protein. Of tens of thousands of distinct CDR3 sequences in the sample, more than 5% were seen once. Input material: CD4+ T cells from blood. The receptor source for this set is a woman aged 18 to 35 with multiple sclerosis.

Ten or more counts support this clonotype. V is TRBV5-1 and J is TRBJ2-3; 7 positions match TRBD2. Germline-derived CDR1 and CDR2 are SGHRS and YFSETQ. The CDR3 contains 14 residues. Trimming at V came to 8 bases and at J to 2 bases, leaving 8 bases not matched to a gene. The CDR3 reads CASYRGVPTDTQYF. DNA of the CDR3: TGCGCCAGTTACCGGGGGGTACCCACAGATACGCAGTATTTT.

The table lists this clonotype with many counts. The chain uses TRBV2 and TRBJ2-1; either TRBD1 or TRBD2 may fit D (5 bases each). The CDR3 has 14 residues. Trimming pared 5 bases from V and 6 bases from J, leaving 14 bases between. Germline loops: CDR1 SNHLY, CDR2 FYNNEI. CDR3 sequence reads: CASSQRNGGNEQFF. CDR3 DNA: TGTGCCAGCAGTCAACGTAATGGGGGCAATGAGCAGTTCTTC.

This clonotype occurred many times. V gene TRBV12-3 or TRBV12-4 combines with J gene TRBJ1-5, with 9 bases lining up with TRBD1. This CDR3 is built from 16 residues. V lost 5 bases and J lost 7; bases outside the gene matches: 12. CDR3 loop: CASSPRNRGQRQPQHF. For the CDR3, the DNA is TGTGCCAGCAGTCCTCGCAACAGGGGGCAAAGACAGCCCCAGCATTTT.

At least ten counts were recorded for this clonotype. This chain connects TRBV7-2 to TRBJ2-1; the D is unclear. The CDR3 loop spans 15 amino acids. CDR1 and CDR2 (germline): SGHTA, FQGNSA. Deletions cut 5 bases from V and 0 bases from J, with 11 bases between. CDR3 sequence (DNA): TGTGCCAGCAGCCCCACTCCGAGCTCCTACAATGAGCAGTTCTTC. This encodes CASSPTPSSYNEQFF.

This clonotype was detected many times. The chain employs TRBV11-2 and TRBJ1-2; possible D gene TRBD1, 6 bases. V was pared by 2 bases and J by 7 bases, with 11 bases between. CDR1 and CDR2 from the germline V gene are SGHAT and FQNNGV. The CDR3 spans 13 residues. The CDR3 sequence: CASSLTGLVGYTF. The CDR3 nucleotides are TGTGCCAGCAGCTTAACAGGGCTGGTTGGCTACACCTTC. The full variable domain, in which reference TRBV11-2 and TRBJ1-2 provide the parts outside the CDR3, is EAGVAQSPRYKIIEKRQSVAFWCNPISGHATLYWYQQILGQGPKLLIQFQNNGVVDDSQLPKDRFSAERLKGVDSTLKIQPAKLEDSAVYLCASSLTGLVGYTFGSGTRLTVV.

This clonotype was detected ten times or more. The chain carries TRBV11-1 and TRBJ2-1; no reliable D call. Trimming stripped 5 bases from V and 0 bases from J, with 14 bases between. The V gene's germline CDR1 is SGHAT and CDR2 FQDESV (reference sequence). The CDR3 length is 16 residues. CDR3 loop: CASSTRLARSYNEQFF. CDR3 coding DNA: TGTGCCAGCAGCACCCGGTTAGCTCGCTCCTACAATGAGCAGTTCTTC.

This clonotype occurred once. A much larger clone differs from this one at a single base, so this may be a read error. V is TRBV28 and J is TRBJ2-7, with TRBD1 identical over 12 bases. CDR1 and CDR2 (germline): MDHEN, SYDVKM. The CDR3 length is 14 residues. In DNA, the CDR3 is TGTGCCAACAGTTCTGGGACAGGGGGCTACGAGCGGTACTTC. Its protein product is CANSSGTGGYERYF.

This clonotype has a count of ten or more. The chain carries TRBV5-6 and TRBJ2-5; D may be TRBD2 (5 bases). Germline lookup yields CDR1 SGHDT and CDR2 YYEEEE. This CDR3 spans 13 amino acids. Trimming took off 2 bases at V and 0 bases at J, with 5 bases between the two ends. The CDR3 DNA reads as TGTGCCAGCAGCTTAGCGGACCAAGAGACCCAGTACTTC. It yields the protein CASSLADQETQYF.

This clonotype was observed at least ten times. This rearrangement joins TRBV9 to TRBJ2-2; D unresolved. The ends were cut back, 0 bases at V and 1 base at J, with 4 bases in the middle. The CDR3 has 14 amino acids. CDR1 is SGDLS, CDR2 YYNGEE, per germline. The DNA for the CDR3 is TGTGCCAGCAGCGTAGGGAGGAACACCGGGGAGCTGTTTTTT. Its translation is CASSVGRNTGELFF.

Many counts were recorded for this clonotype. V gene TRBV28 combines with J gene TRBJ1-1; D is perhaps TRBD1 (5 bases). The CDR3 extends over 15 amino acids. The V gene lost 6 bases and the J gene lost 5 bases, with 19 bases spanning the gap. Looked up from germline, CDR1 is MDHEN and CDR2 is SYDVKM. The chain's CDR3 is CASSRSKGLETEAFF. The CDR3 DNA is TGTGCCAGCAGCCGCTCCAAGGGGCTAGAGACTGAAGCTTTCTTT.

The rearrangement joins TRBV20-1 to TRBJ2-7; 11 bases are a match to TRBD1. Germline trimming cut 5 bases from V and 0 bases from J; bases unmatched to any gene: 3. CDR1 and CDR2 (germline): DFQATT, SNEGSKA (reference sequence). The CDR3 is 14 amino acids. The DNA for the CDR3 is TGCAGTGCTGGAGGGACAGGGGGCTCCTACGAGCAGTACGTC. Its protein product is CSAGGTGGSYEQYV.

This clonotype was seen repeatedly, ten times or more. The chain joins TRBV7-3 to TRBJ1-1; 8 nucleotides match TRBD1. Germline assignment: CDR1 SGHTA and CDR2 FQGTGA. This CDR3 has 14 amino acids. The V and J ends lost 6 bases and 0 bases, in that order; junction bases with no gene match: 3. Written as DNA, the CDR3 is TGTGCCAGCAGTCCGACAGGGGTGAACACTGAAGCTTTCTTT. As protein: CASSPTGVNTEAFF.

In its sample, this clonotype was seen many times. Here the CDR3 DNA reads TGCAGCGCCAACAGGGCCACTGAAGCTTTCTTT. This translates into CSANRATEAFF. This rearrangement joins TRBV29-1 to TRBJ1-1; a possible D gene is TRBD1 (6 bases). This CDR3 has 11 residues. V was clipped by 7 bases and J by 4 bases, with 10 bases between them. Per germline, CDR1 SQVTM and CDR2 ANQGSEA. The full variable domain, with the rest looked up from reference TRBV29-1 and TRBJ1-1, is SAVISQKPSRDICQRGTSLTIQCQVDSQVTMMFWYRQQPGQSLTLIATANQGSEATYESGFVIDKFPISRPNLTFSTLTVSNMSPEDSSIYLCSANRATEAFFGQGTRLTVV.

The table lists this clonotype with many counts. This chain joins TRBV20-1 and TRBJ2-1, with a tentative D call TRBD2 (7 bases). V lost 0 bases and J 13 bases, leaving 16 bases between the germline ends. CDR1 and CDR2 from the germline V gene are DFQATT and SNEGSKA (reference sequence). This CDR3 is 13 amino acids long. The CDR3 spells CSARDESGGIQFF. The CDR3 DNA reads TGCAGTGCTAGAGATGAGTCGGGGGGCATCCAGTTCTTC.

This clonotype has ten or more counts. The chain recombines TRBV6-5 with TRBJ1-1; 11 bases align to TRBD1. From germline, CDR1 is MNHEY and CDR2 SVGAGI. The CDR3 has 16 residues. V was clipped by 5 bases and J by 4 bases; unmatched bases: 9. CDR3 nucleotide sequence: TGTGCCAGCAGTACGAGGGACAGGGGGTTGGGCACTGAAGCTTTCTTT. Translated, it gives CASSTRDRGLGTEAFF.

This clonotype was detected many times. The rearrangement links TRBV27 to TRBJ2-7; unclear D gene. The V end lost 0 bases, the J end lost 2 bases, and 14 bases lay between the germline ends. The germline gives CDR1 MNHEY, CDR2 SMNVEV (reference sequence). The CDR3 is made up of 16 amino acids. The CDR3 spells CASSLSRATPPYEQYV. DNA of the CDR3: TGTGCCAGCAGTTTATCGCGCGCAACGCCCCCCTACGAGCAGTACGTC.

Many counts were recorded for this clonotype. V and J are TRBV20-1 and TRBJ1-1, with a tentative D call TRBD1 (5 bases). CDR1 and CDR2 (germline): DFQATT, SNEGSKA (reference sequence). The CDR3 extends over 14 amino acids. Trimming removed 3 bases from V and 5 bases from J, with 16 bases in between. CDR3 sequence: CSARAETASTEAFF. CDR3 in DNA: TGCAGTGCTAGGGCCGAGACAGCCAGTACTGAAGCTTTCTTT.

This clonotype was detected many times. The J gene is TRBJ2-4, the V gene TRBV12-3 or TRBV12-4; 8 positions match TRBD1. The J segment lost 6 bases and the V segment lost 6 bases, leaving 10 bases of the junction unmatched. CDR3 length equals 15 residues. Written as DNA, the CDR3 is TGTGCCAGCAGAACTGCCCAGGGGGCTTCAAACATTCAGTACTTC. Protein: CASRTAQGASNIQYF.

This clonotype was seen many times. The rearrangement links TRBV20-1 to TRBJ2-5, with a weak D call TRBD2 (7 bases). Trimming pared 7 bases from V and 4 bases from J, leaving 22 bases between. Looked up from germline, CDR1 is DFQATT and CDR2 is SNEGSKA (reference sequence). This CDR3 region has 15 residues. The CDR3 DNA reads as TGCAGTGGACTGAACTTTCGTGCGGGGGCAGAGACCCAGTACTTC. Translating gives CSGLNFRAGAETQYF.

This clonotype was seen at least ten times. The chain is built from TRBV7-9 and TRBJ2-3; TRBD2 might be the D (5 bases). This CDR3 is built from 14 residues. Trimming removed 8 bases at V and 0 bases at J, with 12 bases between. The germline CDR1 and CDR2 sequences are SEHNR and FQNEAQ (reference sequence). This CDR3 reads CASGPSGSTDTQYF. As DNA, the CDR3 is TGTGCCAGCGGACCGAGCGGCAGCACAGATACGCAGTATTTT.

This clonotype was recorded at least ten times. The chain carries TRBV5-1 and TRBJ2-3; TRBD1 matches at 9 bases. CDR3 length equals 17 residues. The ends lost 3 bases at V and 4 bases at J; junction bases unmatched: 12. Germline assignment: CDR1 SGHRS and CDR2 YFSETQ. The CDR3, as DNA: TGCGCCAGCAGCTCCGGGACAGGGATCGGGTTCTCAGATACGCAGTATTTT. This gives the protein CASSSGTGIGFSDTQYF. Drawing the rest from reference TRBV5-1 and TRBJ2-3, the complete variable domain is KAGVTQTPRYLIKTRGQQVTLSCSPISGHRSVSWYQQTPGQGLQFLFEYFSETQRNKGNFPGRFSGRQFSNSRSEMNVSTLELGDSALYLCASSSGTGIGFSDTQYFGPGTRLTVL.

The J gene is TRBJ2-1, the V gene TRBV7-3; 11 bases map to TRBD1. The CDR3 sequence is 17 residues long. The germline V gene has CDR1 SGHTA and CDR2 FQGTGA. Losses at the gene ends were 7 bases for V and 0 bases for J; bases not matched to a gene: 8. In DNA form, the CDR3 reads TGTGCCAGCACCGGGACAGGGGGTTTTAGCTCCTACAATGAGCAGTTCTTC. Amino acids: CASTGTGGFSSYNEQFF. The variable domain in full, completed from reference TRBV7-3 and TRBJ2-1, reads GAGVSQTPSNKVTEKGKYVELRCDPISGHTALYWYRQSLGQGPEFLIYFQGTGAADDSGLPNDRFFAVRPEGSVSTLKIQRTERGDSAVYLCASTGTGGFSSYNEQFFGPGTRLTVL.